This T cell receptor (beta chain) was documented in a study of blood T cell repertoires in COVID-19. Study at large: Samples taken during acute and convalescent COVID-19 were collected in the United States, Italy and Spain. Sources were T cells, B-cell-depleted T cells, or PBMCs; the material itself was cDNA or gDNA.

J gave up 1 base and V 5 bases, and 9 bases lay outside the gene matches. Germline values: CDR1 SEHNR, CDR2 FQNEAQ (reference sequence). This CDR3 has 16 amino acids. Authors' analysis steps: Nucleated cell number was recorded as an estimate derived from reference gene primer amplification. TCRdb's table, derived via immunoSEQ multiplex PCR, lists solely in-frame clones and lacks some. The DNA was the basis for D and trimming; V, J and clone size are from that table. The table shows fewer than 250,000 clones, with around four fifths occurring only once. The V gene is TRBV7-9, the J gene TRBJ2-3; 7 bases are shared with TRBD1. This sequence originates from an older woman with active or convalescent COVID-19. Material: peripheral blood. The CDR3 sequence: CASSGEGTEGTDTQYF. The CDR3, as DNA: TGTGCCAGCAGCGGGGAAGGGACAGAGGGCACAGATACGCAGTATTTT.